This T cell receptor beta chain was sequenced in a study of CXCR3-negative and CXCR3-positive naive CD8 T cells. Remarks on this clonotype: Its antigen is currently unknown.

General study findings and limits: A higher hydrophobicity marked the TRB CDR3s of CXCR3-positive naive cells versus CXCR3-negative naive cells.

The CDR3 sequence is 13 residues long. Germline V gene data show CDR1 as SQVTM and CDR2 as ANQGSEA. The authors prepared UMI-labeled TRB cDNA libraries by 5' RACE. Using the 5' RACE reads, TCRdb records one entry per CDR3 protein without DNA. The sample yields 120,000 to 150,000 distinct CDR3 sequences, of which the top ten take up about 0.28%. The sequencing input was naive CXCR3+ CD8+ T cells from blood. Stated subset: CD45RO-CCR7+CD27+CD95- naive CD8+ T cells expressing CXCR3 (TNR3+). The origin of this receptor is a human donor in good health. Some clones in this sample may be carry-over from other donors' samples. The V call is TRBV29-1, the J call TRBJ2-2; the D call of TRBD1 rests on TCRdb alone, since no DNA is present to check it. The CDR3 reads CSVGQADTGELFF.